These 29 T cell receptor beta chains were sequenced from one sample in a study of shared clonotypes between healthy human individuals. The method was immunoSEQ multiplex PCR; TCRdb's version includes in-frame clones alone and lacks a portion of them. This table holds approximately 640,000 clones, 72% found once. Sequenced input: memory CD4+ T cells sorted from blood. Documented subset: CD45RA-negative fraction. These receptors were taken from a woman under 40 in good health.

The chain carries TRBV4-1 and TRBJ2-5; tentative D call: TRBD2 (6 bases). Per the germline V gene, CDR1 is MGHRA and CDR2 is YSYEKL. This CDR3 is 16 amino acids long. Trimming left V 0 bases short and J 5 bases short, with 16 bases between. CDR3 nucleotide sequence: TGCGCCAGCAGCCAAGAGGGACGGGAGCGGGTTGAGACCCAGTACTTC. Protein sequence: CASSQEGRERVETQYF.

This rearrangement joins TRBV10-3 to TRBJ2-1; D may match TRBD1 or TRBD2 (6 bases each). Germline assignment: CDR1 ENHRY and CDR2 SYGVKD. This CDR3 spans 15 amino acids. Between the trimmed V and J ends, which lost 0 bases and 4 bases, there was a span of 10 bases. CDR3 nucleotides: TGTGCCATCAGTGAGTCGGGAGGACAGTACAATGAGCAGTTCTTC. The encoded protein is CAISESGGQYNEQFF.

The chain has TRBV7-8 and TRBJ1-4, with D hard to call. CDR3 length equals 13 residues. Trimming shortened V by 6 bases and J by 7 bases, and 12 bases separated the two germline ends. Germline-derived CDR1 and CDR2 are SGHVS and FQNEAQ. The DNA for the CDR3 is TGTGCCAGCAGACCAACTGGATTTGAAAAACTGTTTTTT. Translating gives CASRPTGFEKLFF.

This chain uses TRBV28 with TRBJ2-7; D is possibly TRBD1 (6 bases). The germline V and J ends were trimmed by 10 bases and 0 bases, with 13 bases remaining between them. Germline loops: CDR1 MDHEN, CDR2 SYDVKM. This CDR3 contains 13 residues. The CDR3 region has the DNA TGTGCCATCAATACAGGGAACTCCTACGAGCAGTACTTC. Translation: CAINTGNSYEQYF.

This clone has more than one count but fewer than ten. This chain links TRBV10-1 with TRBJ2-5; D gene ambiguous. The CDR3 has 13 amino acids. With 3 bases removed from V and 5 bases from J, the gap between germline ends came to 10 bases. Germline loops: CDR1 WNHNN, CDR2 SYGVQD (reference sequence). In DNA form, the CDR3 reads TGCGCCAGCAGTGACGCGACTCAGGAGACCCAGTACTTC. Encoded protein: CASSDATQETQYF.

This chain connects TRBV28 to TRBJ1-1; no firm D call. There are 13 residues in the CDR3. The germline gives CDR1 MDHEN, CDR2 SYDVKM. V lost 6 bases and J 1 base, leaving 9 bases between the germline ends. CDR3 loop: CASRVVRNTEAFF. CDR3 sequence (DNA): TGTGCCAGCAGAGTCGTGAGGAACACTGAAGCTTTCTTT.

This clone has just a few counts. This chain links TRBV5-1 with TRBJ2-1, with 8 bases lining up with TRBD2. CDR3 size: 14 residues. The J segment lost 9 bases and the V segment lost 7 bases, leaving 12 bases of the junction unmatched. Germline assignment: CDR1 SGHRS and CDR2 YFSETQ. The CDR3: CASQPGTRFIEQFF. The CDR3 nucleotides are TGCGCCAGCCAACCCGGGACTAGATTTATTGAGCAGTTCTTC. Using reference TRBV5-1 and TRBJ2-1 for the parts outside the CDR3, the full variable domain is KAGVTQTPRYLIKTRGQQVTLSCSPISGHRSVSWYQQTPGQGLQFLFEYFSETQRNKGNFPGRFSGRQFSNSRSEMNVSTLELGDSALYLCASQPGTRFIEQFFGPGTRLTVL.

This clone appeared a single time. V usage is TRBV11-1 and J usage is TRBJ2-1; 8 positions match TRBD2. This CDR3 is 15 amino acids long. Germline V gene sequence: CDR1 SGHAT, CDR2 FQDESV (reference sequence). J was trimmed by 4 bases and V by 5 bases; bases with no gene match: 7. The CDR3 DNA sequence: TGTGCCAGCAGCCCACTAGCGGATTTATACAATGAGCAGTTCTTC. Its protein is CASSPLADLYNEQFF.

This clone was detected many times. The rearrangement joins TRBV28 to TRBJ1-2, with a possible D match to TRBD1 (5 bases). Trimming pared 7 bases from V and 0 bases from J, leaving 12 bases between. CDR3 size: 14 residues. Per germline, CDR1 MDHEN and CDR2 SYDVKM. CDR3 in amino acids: CASNSGAPNYGYTF. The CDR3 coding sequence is TGTGCCAGCAACAGCGGGGCTCCTAACTATGGCTACACCTTC.

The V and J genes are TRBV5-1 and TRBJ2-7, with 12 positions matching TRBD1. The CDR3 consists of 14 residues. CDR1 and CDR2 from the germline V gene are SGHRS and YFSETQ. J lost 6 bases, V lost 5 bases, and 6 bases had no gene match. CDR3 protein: CASSRGTGGIEQYF. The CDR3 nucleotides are TGCGCCAGCAGTCGCGGGACAGGGGGCATCGAGCAGTACTTC.

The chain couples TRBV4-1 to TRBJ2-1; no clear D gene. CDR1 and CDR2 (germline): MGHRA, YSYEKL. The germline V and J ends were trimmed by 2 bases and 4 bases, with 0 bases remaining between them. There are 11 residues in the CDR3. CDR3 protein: CASSQYNEQFF. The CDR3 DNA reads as TGCGCCAGCAGCCAATACAATGAGCAGTTCTTC.

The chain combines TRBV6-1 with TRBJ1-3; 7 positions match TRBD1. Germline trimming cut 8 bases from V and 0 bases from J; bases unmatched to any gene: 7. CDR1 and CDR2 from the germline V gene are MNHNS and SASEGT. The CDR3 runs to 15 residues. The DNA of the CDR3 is TGTGCCAGCCGGGACAGCTTCAGCTCTGGAAACACCATATATTTT. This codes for CASRDSFSSGNTIYF.

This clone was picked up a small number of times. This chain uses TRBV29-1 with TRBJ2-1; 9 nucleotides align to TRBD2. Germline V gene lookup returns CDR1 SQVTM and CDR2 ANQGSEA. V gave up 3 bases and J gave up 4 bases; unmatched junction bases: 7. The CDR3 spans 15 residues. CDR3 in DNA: TGCAGCGTTGACGGGGGACTAGCAGATTACAATGAGCAGTTCTTC. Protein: CSVDGGLADYNEQFF.

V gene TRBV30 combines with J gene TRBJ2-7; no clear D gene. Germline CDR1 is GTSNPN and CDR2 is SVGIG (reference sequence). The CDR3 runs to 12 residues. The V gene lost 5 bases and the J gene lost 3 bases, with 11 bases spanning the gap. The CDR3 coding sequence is TGTGCCTGGCGCCTAAGCGTCTACGAGCAGTACTTC. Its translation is CAWRLSVYEQYF.

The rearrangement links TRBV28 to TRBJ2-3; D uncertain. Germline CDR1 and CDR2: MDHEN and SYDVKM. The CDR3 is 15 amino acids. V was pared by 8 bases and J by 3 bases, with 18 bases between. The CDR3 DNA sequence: TGTGCCAGCTTGGAGCCTCTCACAAGAACAGATACGCAGTATTTT. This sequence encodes CASLEPLTRTDTQYF.

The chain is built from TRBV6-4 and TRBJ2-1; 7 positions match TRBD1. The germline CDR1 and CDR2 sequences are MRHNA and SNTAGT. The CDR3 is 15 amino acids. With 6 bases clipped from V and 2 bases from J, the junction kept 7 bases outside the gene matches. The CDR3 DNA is TGTGCCAGCAGCCGGGACAGTAAACCCTACAATGAGCAGTTCTTC. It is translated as CASSRDSKPYNEQFF.

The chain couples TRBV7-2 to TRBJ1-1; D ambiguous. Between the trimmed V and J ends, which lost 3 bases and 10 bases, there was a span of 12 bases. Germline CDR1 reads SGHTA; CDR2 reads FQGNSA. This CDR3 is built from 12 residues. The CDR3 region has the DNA TGTGCCAGCAGCTTCGCGGGCTGGGGAGCTTTCTTT. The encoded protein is CASSFAGWGAFF.

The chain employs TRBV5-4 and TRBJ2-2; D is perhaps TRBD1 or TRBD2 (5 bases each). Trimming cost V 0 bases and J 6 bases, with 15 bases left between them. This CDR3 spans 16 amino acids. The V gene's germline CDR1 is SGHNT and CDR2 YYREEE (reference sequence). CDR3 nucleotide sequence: TGTGCCAGCAGCTTGGAGTGGGACCTAGGTCCCGGGGAGCTGTTTTTT. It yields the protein CASSLEWDLGPGELFF.

The CDR3: CSAREGLYEQYF. The CDR3 DNA sequence: TGCAGCGCCCGGGAGGGCCTGTACGAGCAGTACTTC. The chain joins TRBV29-1 to TRBJ2-7; the match to TRBD2 covers 8 bases. Germline V gene lookup returns CDR1 SQVTM and CDR2 ANQGSEA. The CDR3 length is 12 residues. V was clipped by 7 bases and J by 4 bases; unmatched bases: 6.

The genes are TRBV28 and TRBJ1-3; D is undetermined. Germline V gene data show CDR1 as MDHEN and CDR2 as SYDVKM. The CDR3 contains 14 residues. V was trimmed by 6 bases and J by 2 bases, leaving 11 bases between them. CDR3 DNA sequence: TGTGCCAGCAGCCACCAAATGGCTGGAAACACCATATATTTT. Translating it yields CASSHQMAGNTIYF.

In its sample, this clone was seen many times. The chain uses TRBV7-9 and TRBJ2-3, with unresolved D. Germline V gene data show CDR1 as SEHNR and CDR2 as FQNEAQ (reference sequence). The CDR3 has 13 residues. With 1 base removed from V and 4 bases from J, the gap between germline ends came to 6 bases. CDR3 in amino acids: CASSLEWADTQYF. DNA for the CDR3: TGTGCCAGCAGCTTAGAATGGGCAGATACGCAGTATTTT.

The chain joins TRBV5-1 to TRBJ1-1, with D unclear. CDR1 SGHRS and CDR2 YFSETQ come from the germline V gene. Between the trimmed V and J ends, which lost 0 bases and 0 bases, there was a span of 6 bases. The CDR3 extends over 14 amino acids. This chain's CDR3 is CASSLGNMNTEAFF. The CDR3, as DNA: TGCGCCAGCAGCTTGGGAAACATGAACACTGAAGCTTTCTTT.

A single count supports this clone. As DNA, the CDR3 is TGTGCCAGCACCAGGGACAACGACGGTAATCAGCCCCAGCATTTT. Its protein product is CASTRDNDGNQPQHF. J is TRBJ1-5 and V is TRBV28; D is perhaps TRBD1 (6 bases). This CDR3 is built from 15 residues. Germline CDR1 reads MDHEN; CDR2 reads SYDVKM. V was shortened by 7 bases and J by 4 bases, with 17 bases between the two germline ends.

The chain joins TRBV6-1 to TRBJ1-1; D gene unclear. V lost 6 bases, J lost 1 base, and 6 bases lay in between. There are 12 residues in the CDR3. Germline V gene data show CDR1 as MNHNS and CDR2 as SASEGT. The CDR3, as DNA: TGTGCCAGCAGCCGACAGAACACTGAAGCTTTCTTT. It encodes CASSRQNTEAFF.

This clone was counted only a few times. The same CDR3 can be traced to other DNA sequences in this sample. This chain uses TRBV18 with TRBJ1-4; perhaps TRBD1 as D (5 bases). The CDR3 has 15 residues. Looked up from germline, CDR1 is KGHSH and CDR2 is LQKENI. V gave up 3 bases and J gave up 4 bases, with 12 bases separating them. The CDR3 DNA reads TGTGCCAGCTCACCCCGCAGGGCCTATAATGAAAAACTGTTTTTT. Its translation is CASSPRRAYNEKLFF. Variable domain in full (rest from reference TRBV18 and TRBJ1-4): NAGVMQNPRHLVRRRGQEARLRCSPMKGHSHVYWYRQLPEEGLKFMVYLQKENIIDESGMPKERFSAEFPKEGPSILRIQQVVRGDSAAYFCASSPRRAYNEKLFFGSGTQLSVL.

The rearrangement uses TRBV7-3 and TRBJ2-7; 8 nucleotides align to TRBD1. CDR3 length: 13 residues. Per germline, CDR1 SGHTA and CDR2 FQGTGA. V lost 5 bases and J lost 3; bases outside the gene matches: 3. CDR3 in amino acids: CASSRDRGYEQYF. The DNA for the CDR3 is TGTGCCAGCAGCCGTGACAGGGGCTACGAGCAGTACTTC.

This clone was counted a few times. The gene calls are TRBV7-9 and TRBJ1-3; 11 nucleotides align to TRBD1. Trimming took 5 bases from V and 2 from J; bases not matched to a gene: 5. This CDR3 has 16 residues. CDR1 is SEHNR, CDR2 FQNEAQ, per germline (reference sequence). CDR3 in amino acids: CASSDPGQGAGNTIYF. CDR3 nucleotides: TGTGCCAGCAGCGACCCGGGACAGGGGGCTGGAAACACCATATATTTT.

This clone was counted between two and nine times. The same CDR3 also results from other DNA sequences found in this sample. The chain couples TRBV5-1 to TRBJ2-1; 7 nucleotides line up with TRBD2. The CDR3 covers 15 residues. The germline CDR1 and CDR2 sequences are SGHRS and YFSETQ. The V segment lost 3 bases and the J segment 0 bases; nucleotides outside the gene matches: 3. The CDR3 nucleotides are TGCGCCAGCAGCTCAGCTAGCGGCTCCTACAATGAGCAGTTCTTC. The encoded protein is CASSSASGSYNEQFF.

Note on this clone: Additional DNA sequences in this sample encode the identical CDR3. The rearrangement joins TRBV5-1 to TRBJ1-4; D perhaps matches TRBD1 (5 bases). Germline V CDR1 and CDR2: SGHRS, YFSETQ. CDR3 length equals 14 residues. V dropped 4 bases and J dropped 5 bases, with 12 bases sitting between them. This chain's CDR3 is CASSLGTGNEKLFF. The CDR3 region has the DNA TGCGCCAGCAGCCTCGGGACGGGCAATGAAAAACTGTTTTTT.